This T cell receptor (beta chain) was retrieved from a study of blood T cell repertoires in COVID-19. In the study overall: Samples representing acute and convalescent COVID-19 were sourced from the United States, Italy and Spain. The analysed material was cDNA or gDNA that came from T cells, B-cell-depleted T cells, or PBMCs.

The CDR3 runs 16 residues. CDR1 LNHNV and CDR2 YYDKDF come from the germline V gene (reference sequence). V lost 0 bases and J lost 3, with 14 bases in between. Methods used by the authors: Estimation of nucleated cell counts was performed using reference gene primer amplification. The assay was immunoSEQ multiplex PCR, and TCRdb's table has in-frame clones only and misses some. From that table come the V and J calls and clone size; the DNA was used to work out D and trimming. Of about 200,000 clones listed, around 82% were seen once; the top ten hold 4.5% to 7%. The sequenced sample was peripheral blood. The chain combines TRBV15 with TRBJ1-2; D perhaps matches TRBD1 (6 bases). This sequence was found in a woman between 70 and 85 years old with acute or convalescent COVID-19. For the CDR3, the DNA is TGTGCCACCAGCAGAGAGGTGGGGGGGCTAGACTATGGCTACACCTTC. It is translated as CATSREVGGLDYGYTF.